The 24 T cell receptor beta chains in this list originate from one sample, sequenced in a study of T cell responses to AZD1222 COVID-19 vaccine. Libraries were prepared by immunoSEQ multiplex PCR; TCRdb keeps only in-frame clonotypes and omits some of them. The table includes 130,000 to 150,000 clones, about 90% detected once. The sample here was peripheral blood, taken on day 0 of AZD1222 vaccination. The receptor set was obtained from an adult in good health.

The chain combines TRBV6-2 or TRBV6-3 with TRBJ1-6, with a weak D call TRBD1 (5 bases). There are 14 residues in the CDR3. V lost 6 bases to trimming and J lost 10 bases, with 16 bases between them. The germline V gene encodes CDR1 MNHEY and CDR2 SVGEGT. The CDR3 nucleotides read TGTGCCAGCAGCCCGACAGTGAATCGGTCACCCCTCCACTTT. Its translation: CASSPTVNRSPLHF.

This clone was found once. The CDR3 loop is CASTRQSSYNSPLHF. The CDR3 DNA follows: TGTGCCAGCACCCGACAGAGCTCCTATAATTCACCCCTCCACTTT. The chain employs TRBV2 and TRBJ1-6; tentative D call: TRBD1 (5 bases). The germline gives CDR1 SNHLY, CDR2 FYNNEI. V shed 7 bases and J shed 0 bases, with 10 bases lying between them. The CDR3 is made up of 15 amino acids.

V and J are TRBV9 and TRBJ2-2; no firm D call. The V gene's germline CDR1 is SGDLS and CDR2 YYNGEE. Trimming removed 0 bases at V and 3 bases at J, with 6 bases between. This CDR3 comprises 14 residues. The CDR3 DNA sequence: TGTGCCAGCAGCGTAGGCGACGACACCGGGGAGCTGTTTTTT. Its protein product is CASSVGDDTGELFF.

The CDR3 nucleotides are TGTGCCAGCAGTGACGGGACAGGGAACACTGAAGCTTTCTTT. Translating it yields CASSDGTGNTEAFF. V usage is TRBV28 and J usage is TRBJ1-1, with 8 nucleotides matching TRBD1. Per the germline V gene, CDR1 is MDHEN and CDR2 is SYDVKM. The CDR3 is made up of 14 amino acids. J lost 1 base, V lost 5 bases, and 3 bases had no gene match.

The chain carries TRBV7-9 and TRBJ2-6; 10 nucleotides align to TRBD2. Trimming at V came to 5 bases and at J to 0 bases, leaving 7 bases not matched to a gene. There are 18 residues in the CDR3. The germline V gene has CDR1 SEHNR and CDR2 FQNEAQ (reference sequence). The DNA of the CDR3 is TGTGCCAGCAGCGGCCCTAGCGGGGGAAGCTCTGGGGCCAACGTCCTGACTTTC. This gives the protein CASSGPSGGSSGANVLTF. Together with reference TRBV7-9 and TRBJ2-6, the CDR3 gives the full variable domain: DTGVSQNPRHKITKRGQNVTFRCDPISEHNRLYWYRQTLGQGPEFLTYFQNEAQLEKSRLLSDRFSAERPKGSFSTLEIQRTEQGDSAMYLCASSGPSGGSSGANVLTFGAGSRLTVL.

This rearrangement joins TRBV3-1 (or the pseudogene TRBV3-2) to TRBJ2-5, with D uncertain. The length of the CDR3 is 12 residues. Germline V lookup: CDR1 LGHDT, CDR2 YNNKEL (reference sequence). The ends were cut back, 0 bases at V and 5 bases at J, with 4 bases in the middle. This CDR3 reads CASSQDLETQYF. As DNA, the CDR3 is TGTGCCAGCAGCCAAGATCTTGAGACCCAGTACTTC.

CDR3 sequence (DNA): TGTGCCAGCCTCGGGACAGCGAACACTGAAGCTTTCTTT. Its protein product is CASLGTANTEAFF. The V gene is TRBV2, the J gene TRBJ1-1, with 7 positions matching TRBD1. With V trimmed by 8 bases and J by 1 base, 4 bases remained unmatched. CDR1 is SNHLY and CDR2 is FYNNEI in the germline V gene. The CDR3 has 13 residues.

On this clone itself: In the same sample, other DNA sequences code for this CDR3. The chain has TRBV3-1 (or the pseudogene TRBV3-2) and TRBJ2-7; no definite D call. The ends were cut back, 1 base at V and 3 bases at J, with 4 bases in the middle. There are 12 residues in the CDR3. Germline loops: CDR1 LGHDT, CDR2 YNNKEL (reference sequence). The CDR3 sequence: CASSQGSYEQYF. The CDR3 coding sequence is TGTGCCAGCAGCCAAGGGAGCTACGAGCAGTACTTC.

The chain employs TRBV10-3 and TRBJ2-6; 10 bases match TRBD2. The CDR3 is made up of 19 amino acids. Trimming cost V 3 bases and J 1 base; bases outside gene matches: 9. Germline loops: CDR1 ENHRY, CDR2 SYGVKD. CDR3 sequence reads: CAISDSSGSGGSGANVLTF. For the CDR3, the DNA is TGTGCCATCAGTGACTCGAGTGGTAGCGGGGGGTCTGGGGCCAACGTCCTGACTTTC.

The chain is built from TRBV28 and TRBJ1-1; 11 bases fit TRBD1. V lost 4 bases to trimming and J lost 1 base; unmatched junction nucleotides: 8. Per the germline V gene, CDR1 is MDHEN and CDR2 is SYDVKM. The CDR3 extends over 17 amino acids. This CDR3 reads CASSSASGQGENTEAFF. The CDR3 bases are TGTGCCAGCAGTTCAGCGTCGGGACAGGGGGAGAACACTGAAGCTTTCTTT.

The genes are TRBV4-2 and TRBJ1-2, with D possibly TRBD1 on 5 matching bases. Germline assignment: CDR1 LGHNA and CDR2 YNFKEQ. Trimming shortened V by 0 bases and J by 8 bases, and 19 bases separated the two germline ends. The CDR3 is 16 residues long. The CDR3 DNA reads as TGTGCCAGCAGCCAAGATGTCAGGGCACAGCTAAAGGGCTACACCTTC. Encoded protein: CASSQDVRAQLKGYTF.

V and J are TRBV7-2 and TRBJ1-2, with D possibly TRBD1 on 6 matching bases. The germline V gene encodes CDR1 SGHTA and CDR2 FQGNSA. This CDR3 contains 16 residues. The germline V and J ends were trimmed by 5 bases and 1 base, with 17 bases remaining between them. The CDR3 bases are TGTGCCAGCAGCCCCGCTGGACAGACGATTAACTATGGCTACACCTTC. Encoded protein: CASSPAGQTINYGYTF.

The chain links TRBV15 to TRBJ1-1; D is perhaps TRBD1 (5 bases). This CDR3 is 15 amino acids long. Per the germline V gene, CDR1 is LNHNV and CDR2 is YYDKDF (reference sequence). With 0 bases removed from V and 1 base from J, the gap between germline ends came to 9 bases. CDR3 in DNA: TGTGCCACCAGCAGAGAAACCGGGGGGAACACTGAAGCTTTCTTT. It encodes CATSRETGGNTEAFF. Filled out from reference TRBV15 and TRBJ1-1, the complete variable domain reads DAMVIQNPRYQVTQFGKPVTLSCSQTLNHNVMYWYQQKSSQAPKLLFHYYDKDFNNEADTPDNFQSRRPNTSFCFLDIRSPGLGDTAMYLCATSRETGGNTEAFFGQGTRLTVV.

The chain recombines TRBV7-8 with TRBJ2-3; D gene unclear. Germline V lookup: CDR1 SGHVS, CDR2 FQNEAQ. The CDR3 extends over 12 amino acids. Trimming stripped 5 bases from V and 2 bases from J, with 5 bases between. The CDR3 region is CASSPDTDTQYF. For the CDR3, the DNA is TGTGCCAGCAGCCCAGACACAGATACGCAGTATTTT.

The rearrangement links TRBV3-1 (or the pseudogene TRBV3-2) to TRBJ2-1; 8 bases agree with TRBD2. V trimming: 1 base; J trimming: 5 bases; junction bases outside the gene matches: 4. CDR1 is LGHDT and CDR2 is YNNKEL in the germline V gene (reference sequence). The CDR3 consists of 15 residues. The CDR3 loop reads CASSQGHGGDNEQFF. CDR3 sequence (DNA): TGTGCCAGCAGCCAAGGGCACGGGGGGGACAATGAGCAGTTCTTC.

The chain combines TRBV7-2 with TRBJ1-2; TRBD1 is a possible D gene (5 bases). Between the trimmed V and J ends, which lost 5 bases and 2 bases, there was a span of 12 bases. CDR1 is SGHTA and CDR2 is FQGNSA in the germline V gene. This CDR3 is 14 amino acids long. CDR3 bases: TGTGCCAGCAGCCACGGGACGGCGAACTATGGCTACACCTTC. Translated: CASSHGTANYGYTF.

The genes are TRBV6-6 and TRBJ1-5; a possible D gene is TRBD1 (6 bases). This CDR3 contains 14 residues. Per the germline V gene, CDR1 is MNHNY and CDR2 is SVGAGI (reference sequence). Between the trimmed V and J ends, which lost 7 bases and 6 bases, there was a span of 16 bases. The DNA of the CDR3 is TGTGCCAGCACTCCCCGACAGGCGGGTCAGCCCCAGCATTTT. Its translation: CASTPRQAGQPQHF.

J is TRBJ2-7 and V is TRBV30, with D unclear. Looked up from germline, CDR1 is GTSNPN and CDR2 is SVGIG (reference sequence). V was shortened by 3 bases and J by 0 bases, with 6 bases between the two germline ends. CDR3 length: 12 amino acids. CDR3 protein: CAWSFISYEQYF. CDR3 in DNA: TGTGCCTGGAGCTTTATCTCCTACGAGCAGTACTTC.

This clone was seen just once. The gene calls are TRBV27 and TRBJ2-1, with D perhaps given as TRBD1 or TRBD2 (5 bases each). Germline CDR1 and CDR2: MNHEY and SMNVEV (reference sequence). Between the trimmed V and J ends, which lost 8 bases and 0 bases, there was a span of 11 bases. The CDR3 is made up of 14 amino acids. The CDR3 reads CASLGTDSYNEQFF. The CDR3 nucleotides read TGTGCCAGCCTCGGGACCGACTCCTACAATGAGCAGTTCTTC.

CDR3: CASSSGWTNEKLFF. For the CDR3, the DNA is TGTGCCAGCAGTTCAGGGTGGACTAATGAAAAACTGTTTTTT. The chain uses TRBV27 and TRBJ1-4; TRBD1 is a possible D gene (5 bases). Germline lookup yields CDR1 MNHEY and CDR2 SMNVEV (reference sequence). The CDR3 spans 14 residues. Trimming shortened V by 4 bases and J by 2 bases, and 8 bases separated the two germline ends.

The CDR3 protein is CASRLTGPRTAEAFF. The CDR3 nucleotides are TGTGCCAGCAGGTTGACAGGGCCAAGAACGGCTGAAGCTTTCTTT. V and J are TRBV5-6 and TRBJ1-1, with TRBD1 matching 7 bases. This CDR3 has 15 residues. The germline V gene has CDR1 SGHDT and CDR2 YYEEEE. V lost 5 bases and J lost 6; bases outside the gene matches: 13.

V is TRBV27 and J is TRBJ1-5; the D gene is possibly TRBD1 (6 bases). The CDR3 is 14 amino acids. Germline values: CDR1 MNHEY, CDR2 SMNVEV (reference sequence). V gave up 4 bases and J gave up 3 bases, with 10 bases separating them. CDR3 bases: TGTGCCAGCAGTTGGGGGGCAGACAATCAGCCCCAGCATTTT. It is translated as CASSWGADNQPQHF.

The J gene is TRBJ1-4, the V gene TRBV7-9, with no clear D. There are 13 residues in the CDR3. Germline assignment: CDR1 SEHNR and CDR2 FQNEAQ (reference sequence). V dropped 2 bases and J dropped 15 bases, with 16 bases sitting between them. Here the CDR3 DNA reads TGTGCCAGCAGCTTATACCCCCAGATGATAATGTTTTTT. Its protein product is CASSLYPQMIMFF.

DNA for the CDR3: TGTGCCAGCTCCGTCCTCGGGGAAGCTGGAAACACCATATATTTT. It specifies CASSVLGEAGNTIYF. The V and J genes are TRBV18 and TRBJ1-3; D is undetermined. Germline V lookup: CDR1 KGHSH, CDR2 LQKENI. V dropped 6 bases and J dropped 2 bases, with 14 bases sitting between them. The CDR3 runs to 15 residues.